This T cell receptor beta chain was found in a study of T cells in localized non-small cell lung cancer. Findings of the study overall: Of the tissues analyzed, uninvolved adjacent lung showed maximal T cell clonality, greater than tumor.

The CDR3 has 14 residues. Germline V gene lookup returns CDR1 SGDLS and CDR2 YYNGEE. This clone was counted a few times. Its matching antigen is unknown. At one end the junction does not follow the germline gene, possibly because of a read error. The assay was immunoSEQ multiplex PCR, and TCRdb's table has in-frame clones only and misses some. The table lists 3,000 or so clones, 25% of them singletons. The chain uses TRBV9 and TRBJ1-4; a weak D match, TRBD1 (5 bases). Specimen: lung tumor tissue, collected before any cancer treatment. This clonotype was obtained from a male donor at least 60 years old with stage III lung adenocarcinoma. CDR3 amino acids: CASSYRGGNEKLFF. CDR3 nucleotides: TGTGCCAGCAGCTATCGGGGCGGTAATGAAAAGCTGTTTTTT.